These 28 T cell receptor beta chains share one sample of origin, sequenced in a study of regulatory T cells in long-lasting Graves disease. Arm-PCR of CDR3 regions and iRepertoire HTBI primers were used to build TCR beta libraries. In TCRdb, the multiplex PCR reads were re-called with MiXCR into one record per CDR3 protein. The sample records hundreds of thousands of distinct CDR3 sequences, roughly 18% being singletons. The time point here: newly diagnosed GD, antithyroid drugs for less than 3 months. RNA extracted from PBMCs served as the sequencing template. Sample: peripheral blood mononuclear cells (PBMCs), taken at new diagnosis, from a patient treated with antithyroid drugs. All receptors derive from a female donor with Graves disease.

As concerns this clonotype: A much more abundant neighbour one base away suggests this may be a read error. The chain uses TRBV19 and TRBJ2-1; 14 bases are a match to TRBD2. V shed 4 bases, J shed 6 bases, and the junction held 17 bases outside the gene matches. This CDR3 spans 20 amino acids. Germline V gene lookup returns CDR1 LNHDA and CDR2 SQIVND (reference sequence). In DNA, the CDR3 is TGTGCCAGTAGTAAAATAGCCGGGACTAGCGGGAGCCGGCGAGGCAATGAGCAGTTCTTC. This translates into CASSKIAGTSGSRRGNEQFF.

This clonotype was observed many times. The V and J genes are TRBV2 and TRBJ2-2, with D possibly being TRBD2 (5 bases). CDR3 length equals 13 residues. Trimming stripped 8 bases from V and 0 bases from J, with 7 bases between. Looked up from germline, CDR1 is SNHLY and CDR2 is FYNNEI. CDR3 protein: CASLRANTGELFF. For the CDR3, the DNA is TGTGCCAGCTTGCGGGCGAACACCGGGGAGCTGTTTTTT.

This clonotype was counted many times. This chain connects TRBV28 to TRBJ2-7; 8 bases map to TRBD1. CDR1 and CDR2 from the germline V gene are MDHEN and SYDVKM. The CDR3 contains 16 residues. Trimming removed 4 bases from V and 7 bases from J; junction bases left unmatched: 15. CDR3 residues: CASSSGNQGAKEEQYF. CDR3 sequence (DNA): TGTGCCAGCAGTTCGGGCAATCAGGGGGCCAAAGAAGAGCAGTACTTC.

The chain is built from TRBV6-1 and TRBJ2-1; D possibly corresponds to TRBD1 (5 bases). This CDR3 spans 16 amino acids. The V gene lost 7 bases and the J gene lost 8 bases, with 24 bases spanning the gap. CDR1 is MNHNS, CDR2 SASEGT, per germline. CDR3 in DNA: TGTGCCAGCAATTTGCTTCCTTGGGGCTGGGCCCATGAGCAGTTCTTC. This translates into CASNLLPWGWAHEQFF.

V gene TRBV20-1 combines with J gene TRBJ2-5; possibly TRBD1 for D (6 bases). Trimming removed 3 bases at V and 0 bases at J, with 11 bases between. Looked up from germline, CDR1 is DFQATT and CDR2 is SNEGSKA (reference sequence). The length of the CDR3 is 14 residues. The CDR3 DNA follows: TGCAGTGCTAGTCCAGGGGTCAACCAAGAGACCCAGTACTTC. Its translation: CSASPGVNQETQYF.

This clonotype was observed at least ten times. V gene TRBV7-2 combines with J gene TRBJ2-1, with TRBD2 as a possible D gene (6 bases). V lost 1 base and J lost 4, with 14 bases in between. The germline CDR1 and CDR2 sequences are SGHTA and FQGNSA. The CDR3 has 16 amino acids. The CDR3 here is CASSLGGAGTYNEQFF. Written as DNA, the CDR3 is TGTGCCAGCAGCTTAGGCGGGGCGGGAACATACAATGAGCAGTTCTTC.

For this clonotype: A single base is all that separates this from a far larger clone, so a read error is likely. The chain combines TRBV6-2 or TRBV6-3 with TRBJ2-1; 7 bases are a match to TRBD1. CDR3 length: 12 residues. Germline assignment: CDR1 MNHEY and CDR2 SVGEGT. The V gene end was trimmed by 6 bases and the J gene end by 10 bases; junction bases not matched to a gene: 6. This CDR3 reads CASRWTGGEQFF. DNA for the CDR3: TGTGCCAGCAGGTGGACAGGCGGCGAGCAGTTCTTC.

CDR3: CASSEALRAGVPYEQYF. CDR3 coding DNA: TGTGCCAGCAGTGAAGCGCTTCGGGCAGGGGTGCCCTACGAGCAGTACTTC. J is TRBJ2-7 and V is TRBV6-1, with a weak D call TRBD1 (6 bases). Trimming removed 0 bases at V and 2 bases at J, with 17 bases between. This CDR3 has 17 amino acids. Germline values: CDR1 MNHNS, CDR2 SASEGT.

In its sample, this clonotype was seen many times. The chain has TRBV19 and TRBJ2-5, with 7 bases lining up with TRBD2. From germline, CDR1 is LNHDA and CDR2 SQIVND (reference sequence). The CDR3 runs 17 residues. V lost 1 base and J lost 0; bases outside the gene matches: 8. In DNA form, the CDR3 reads TGTGCCAGTAGTATAGGCCTGGCCGGGGGGTACCAAGAGACCCAGTACTTC. Protein product: CASSIGLAGGYQETQYF.

This clonotype was detected ten times or more. This sequence joins TRBV7-8 and TRBJ2-7; tentative D call: TRBD2 (6 bases). Trimming took 4 bases from V and 5 from J, leaving 9 bases between them. This CDR3 region has 12 residues. Per germline, CDR1 SGHVS and CDR2 FQNEAQ. CDR3 sequence reads: CASSSWTNEQYF. CDR3 DNA sequence: TGTGCCAGCAGCTCCTGGACTAACGAGCAGTACTTC.

In regard to this clonotype: This may come from a read error, since a much larger clone is one base off. The conserved phenylalanine or tryptophan normally closing the CDR3 is absent here, so this likely arose from a read error. The rearrangement uses TRBV4-1 and TRBJ2-1, with TRBD2 matching 7 bases. The germline V gene has CDR1 MGHRA and CDR2 YSYEKL. J gave up 8 bases and V 3 bases, and 7 bases lay outside the gene matches. The CDR3 is made up of 14 amino acids. CDR3 nucleotides: TGCGCCAGCAGCCAGCCGGGCGGGAGCTATGAGCAGTTCTCC. Amino acid sequence: CASSQPGGSYEQFS.

This clonotype was counted ten times or more. J is TRBJ1-1 and V is TRBV28; unclear D gene. The V gene lost 11 bases and the J gene lost 0 bases, with 7 bases spanning the gap. CDR1 MDHEN and CDR2 SYDVKM come from the germline V gene. The CDR3 covers 11 residues. CDR3 nucleotide sequence: TGTGCCGCCAAGATGAACACTGAAGCTTTCTTT. It is translated as CAAKMNTEAFF.

The sample holds many counts of this clonotype. CDR3 sequence reads: CASSFRASSYNEQFF. The CDR3 nucleotides are TGTGCCAGCAGCTTCCGGGCTAGCTCCTACAATGAGCAGTTCTTC. The chain couples TRBV11-2 to TRBJ2-1; no clear D. Germline V CDR1 and CDR2: SGHAT, FQNNGV. V was shortened by 3 bases and J by 0 bases, with 9 bases between the two germline ends. The CDR3 length is 15 residues.

There are many counts of this clonotype. This chain uses TRBV24-1 with TRBJ1-5; D ambiguous. CDR1 and CDR2 from the germline V gene are KGHDR and SFDVKD. This CDR3 spans 15 amino acids. The ends were cut back, 5 bases at V and 0 bases at J, with 10 bases in the middle. CDR3 DNA: TGTGCCACCAGTGGGACTGATGATAGCAATCAGCCCCAGCATTTT. Encoded protein: CATSGTDDSNQPQHF.

This clonotype was seen more than once but under ten times. One end of the junction fails to match germline, which may point to a read error. This chain connects TRBV2 to TRBJ2-7, with D hard to call. Germline V CDR1 and CDR2: SNHLY, FYNNEI. This CDR3 is 15 amino acids long. The CDR3 sequence is CASSLRWAGAYEQYF. The CDR3 nucleotides read TGCGCCAGCAGCCTCCGATGGGCCGGTGCCTACGAGCAGTACTTC. Variable domain in full (rest from reference TRBV2 and TRBJ2-7): EPEVTQTPSHQVTQMGQEVILRCVPISNHLYFYWYRQILGQKVEFLVSFYNNEISEKSEIFDDQFSVERPDGSNFTLKIRSTKLEDSAMYFCASSLRWAGAYEQYFGPGTRLTVT.

This clonotype was recorded many times. The chain combines TRBV5-1 with TRBJ1-1; D gene ambiguous. From germline, CDR1 is SGHRS and CDR2 YFSETQ. V was cut by 4 bases and J by 4 bases, with 14 bases left in between. This CDR3 contains 14 residues. CDR3 DNA sequence: TGCGCCAGCAGCCCTGGTGGAATTGGCACTGAAGCTTTCTTT. This gives the protein CASSPGGIGTEAFF.

The V call is TRBV2, the J call TRBJ1-1; D remains ambiguous. The CDR3 consists of 14 residues. The V end lost 4 bases, the J end lost 4 bases, and 13 bases lay between the germline ends. CDR1 is SNHLY, CDR2 FYNNEI, per germline. The CDR3 nucleotides are TGTGCCAGCAGTGTGGAGGACGTGGGCACTGAAGCTTTCTTT. It translates to CASSVEDVGTEAFF.

The chain has TRBV20-1 and TRBJ1-5, with TRBD1 as a possible D gene (5 bases). The V gene lost 7 bases and the J gene lost 0 bases, with 25 bases spanning the gap. Germline V gives CDR1 DFQATT, CDR2 SNEGSKA (reference sequence). This CDR3 comprises 18 residues. The CDR3 bases are TGCAGTGTGGGGCGGGGTTGGGGGTCTGTTGATAGCAATCAGCCCCAGCATTTT. The encoded protein is CSVGRGWGSVDSNQPQHF.

V gene TRBV7-9 combines with J gene TRBJ2-2; D unresolved. The V end was cut by 5 bases, the J end by 0 bases, with 7 bases between. Per germline, CDR1 SEHNR and CDR2 FQNEAQ (reference sequence). There are 14 residues in the CDR3. DNA for the CDR3: TGTGCCAGCAGCCGGTCTCCGAACACCGGGGAGCTGTTTTTT. Encoded protein: CASSRSPNTGELFF.

V is TRBV10-3 and J is TRBJ1-6; TRBD1 matches 8 bases. Losses at the gene ends were 3 bases for V and 7 bases for J; bases not matched to a gene: 5. CDR1 is ENHRY and CDR2 is SYGVKD in the germline V gene. This CDR3 comprises 15 residues. The CDR3 reads CAISEPDRDNSPLHF. CDR3 in DNA: TGTGCCATCAGTGAACCGGACAGGGACAATTCACCCCTCCACTTT.

The J gene is TRBJ2-1, the V gene TRBV18; D is possibly TRBD1 (5 bases). The length of the CDR3 is 14 residues. Germline assignment: CDR1 KGHSH and CDR2 LQKENI. The ends were cut back, 3 bases at V and 5 bases at J, with 11 bases in the middle. The DNA for the CDR3 is TGTGCCAGCTCACCGTATGTCAGGGACAATGAGCAGTTCTTC. Its translation is CASSPYVRDNEQFF.

The chain links TRBV7-3 to TRBJ2-2; D remains unclear. Germline lookup yields CDR1 SGHTA and CDR2 FQGTGA. The V gene lost 4 bases and the J gene lost 0 bases, with 12 bases spanning the gap. This CDR3 comprises 16 residues. The CDR3 protein is CASSSQGFANTGELFF. DNA for the CDR3: TGTGCCAGCAGCTCCCAAGGGTTCGCGAACACCGGGGAGCTGTTTTTT.

Comment on this clonotype: A much more abundant neighbour one base away suggests this may be a read error. J is TRBJ2-1 and V is TRBV10-3, with TRBD2 identical over 8 bases. In germline, CDR1 is ENHRY, CDR2 SYGVKD. The V segment lost 5 bases and the J segment 6 bases; nucleotides outside the gene matches: 9. This CDR3 is built from 15 residues. CDR3 sequence reads: CAISPAGGGFNEQFF. CDR3 sequence (DNA): TGTGCCATCAGTCCCGCCGGGGGGGGGTTCAATGAGCAGTTCTTC.

The V gene is TRBV5-4, the J gene TRBJ2-5; 7 bases line up with TRBD2. CDR3 length: 15 residues. Germline CDR1 SGHNT, CDR2 YYREEE (reference sequence). The V and J ends lost 2 bases and 6 bases, in that order; junction bases with no gene match: 10. In nucleotides, the CDR3 is TGTGCCAGCAGCTTTATTACGGGGGGTAAGCAGACCCAGTACTTC. Its translation: CASSFITGGKQTQYF. Filled out from reference TRBV5-4 and TRBJ2-5, the complete variable domain reads ETGVTQSPTHLIKTRGQQVTLRCSSQSGHNTVSWYQQALGQGPQFIFQYYREEENGRGNFPPRFSGLQFPNYSSELNVNALELDDSALYLCASSFITGGKQTQYFGPGTRLLVL.

This clonotype was seen a few times. This chain joins TRBV6-1 and TRBJ2-5; no clear D. Germline loops: CDR1 MNHNS, CDR2 SASEGT. This CDR3 is built from 12 residues. V was clipped by 6 bases and J by 9 bases, with 14 bases between them. For the CDR3, the DNA is TGTGCCAGCAGGCGGCCTGAAGTGGCCCAGTACTTC. It specifies CASRRPEVAQYF.

The chain joins TRBV5-4 to TRBJ2-1, with TRBD1 matching over 10 bases. After removal of 2 bases from V and 0 bases from J, the junction contained 5 bases not matched to a gene. The CDR3 contains 17 residues. The germline CDR1 and CDR2 sequences are SGHNT and YYREEE (reference sequence). The CDR3 reads CASSFAGTGASYNEQFF. CDR3 coding DNA: TGTGCCAGCAGCTTCGCCGGGACAGGGGCCTCCTACAATGAGCAGTTCTTC.

This clonotype was found many times. V usage is TRBV20-1 and J usage is TRBJ2-1; D gene uncertain. Trimming cost V 1 base and J 10 bases, with 8 bases left between them. Per germline, CDR1 DFQATT and CDR2 SNEGSKA (reference sequence). The CDR3 consists of 11 residues. CDR3 region: CSARGWKEQFF. As DNA, the CDR3 is TGCAGTGCTAGAGGCTGGAAGGAGCAGTTCTTC.

The rearrangement links TRBV5-1 to TRBJ1-6; TRBD1 aligns across 10 bases. This CDR3 contains 18 residues. CDR1 and CDR2 from the germline V gene are SGHRS and YFSETQ. V was clipped by 0 bases and J by 8 bases; unmatched bases: 11. CDR3 bases: TGCGCCAGCAGCTTGGCTGGTTCGGTGGGACAGGGGCATTCACCCCTCCACTTT. Translating it yields CASSLAGSVGQGHSPLHF. The full variable domain, its missing parts supplied by reference TRBV5-1 and TRBJ1-6, is KAGVTQTPRYLIKTRGQQVTLSCSPISGHRSVSWYQQTPGQGLQFLFEYFSETQRNKGNFPGRFSGRQFSNSRSEMNVSTLELGDSALYLCASSLAGSVGQGHSPLHFGNGTRLTVT.